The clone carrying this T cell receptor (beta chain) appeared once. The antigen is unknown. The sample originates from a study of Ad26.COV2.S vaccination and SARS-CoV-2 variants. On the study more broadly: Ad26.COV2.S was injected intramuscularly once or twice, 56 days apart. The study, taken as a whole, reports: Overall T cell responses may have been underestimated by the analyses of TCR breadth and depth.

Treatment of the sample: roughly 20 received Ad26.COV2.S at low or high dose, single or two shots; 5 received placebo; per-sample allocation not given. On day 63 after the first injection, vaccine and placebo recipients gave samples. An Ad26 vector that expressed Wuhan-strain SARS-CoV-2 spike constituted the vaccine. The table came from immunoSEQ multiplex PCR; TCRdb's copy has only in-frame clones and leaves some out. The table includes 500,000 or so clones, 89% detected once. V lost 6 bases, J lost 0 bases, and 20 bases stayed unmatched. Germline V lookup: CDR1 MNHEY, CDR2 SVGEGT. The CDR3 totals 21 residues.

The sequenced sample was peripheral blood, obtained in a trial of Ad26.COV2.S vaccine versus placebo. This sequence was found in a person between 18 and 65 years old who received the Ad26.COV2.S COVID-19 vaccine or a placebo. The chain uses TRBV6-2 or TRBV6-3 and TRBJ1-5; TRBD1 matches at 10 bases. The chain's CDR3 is CASSFPWFVRQGAYSNQPQHF. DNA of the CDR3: TGTGCCAGCAGCTTTCCGTGGTTTGTAAGACAGGGGGCTTATAGCAATCAGCCCCAGCATTTT.